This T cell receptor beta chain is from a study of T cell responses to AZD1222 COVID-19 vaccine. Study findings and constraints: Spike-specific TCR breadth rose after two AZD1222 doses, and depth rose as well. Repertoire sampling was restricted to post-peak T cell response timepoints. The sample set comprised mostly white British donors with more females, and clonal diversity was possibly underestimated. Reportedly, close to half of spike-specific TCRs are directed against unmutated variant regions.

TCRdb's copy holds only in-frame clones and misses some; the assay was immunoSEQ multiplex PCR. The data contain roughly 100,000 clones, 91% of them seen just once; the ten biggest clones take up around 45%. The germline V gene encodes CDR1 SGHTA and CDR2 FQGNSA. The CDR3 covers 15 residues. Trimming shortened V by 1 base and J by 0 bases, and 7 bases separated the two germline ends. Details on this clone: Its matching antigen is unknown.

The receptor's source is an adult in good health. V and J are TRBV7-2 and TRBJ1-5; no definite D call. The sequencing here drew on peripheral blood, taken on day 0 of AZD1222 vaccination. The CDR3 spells CASSLGSNSNQPQHF. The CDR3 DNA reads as TGTGCCAGCAGCTTAGGCAGCAATAGCAATCAGCCCCAGCATTTT.